This TCR beta chain was captured by sequencing in a study of cytomegalovirus exposure and HLA in healthy donors. Primers included in the PCR were 60 Vbeta and 13 Jbeta primers. Assay used: immunoSEQ multiplex PCR; TCRdb lists only in-frame clones, some missing. This repertoire shows about 130,000 clones, 76% found once; its top ten account for less than 2%. Study results and caveats: One variant, a missense change in DCLRE1C, was linked in a later analysis to TCR beta V- and J-gene trimming. CMV serostatus was the sole immune exposure data available.

The CDR3 consists of 14 residues. Germline-derived CDR1 and CDR2 are LNHDA and SQIVND (reference sequence). Trimming took off 6 bases at V and 4 bases at J, with 13 bases between the two ends. About this clone: The target antigen is unknown.

The V call is TRBV19, the J call TRBJ2-1, with TRBD1 as a possible D gene (6 bases). Sequencing used PBMCs. This clonotype originated in a man in his fifties in good health and CMV-seronegative. CDR3 sequence (DNA): TGTGCCAGTAGGGAGGTGGGGGCTTACAATGAGCAGTTCTTC. Its translation is CASREVGAYNEQFF.